Sequencing of this TCR beta chain was carried out in a study of identical twins. A universal primer site was created by template switching, with the cDNA bearing unique molecular identifiers. TCRdb itself ran the 5' RACE reads through MiXCR, one entry per CDR3 protein. In the table there are nearly 900,000 distinct CDR3 sequences, roughly an eighth of which are singletons. This clonotype was counted a few times. These data also formed part of another study, on yellow fever vaccine responses in identical twins. That paper notes: Reported findings indicate that twins' vaccine T cell responses seemed partially convergent, partially personalized.

The TCR sequence derives from a woman between 18 and 29 years old in good health. The material sequenced was PBMCs.

The CDR3 nucleotides read TGCGCCAGCAGTGAGTCGAGTCCGGGAGGGGCTAAAAACATTCAGTACTTC. This encodes CASSESSPGGAKNIQYF. V and J are TRBV10-2 and TRBJ2-4, with 8 bases matching TRBD2. Germline lookup yields CDR1 WSHSY and CDR2 SAAADI. The CDR3 loop spans 17 amino acids. V lost 0 bases, J lost 4 bases, and 8 bases stayed unmatched.